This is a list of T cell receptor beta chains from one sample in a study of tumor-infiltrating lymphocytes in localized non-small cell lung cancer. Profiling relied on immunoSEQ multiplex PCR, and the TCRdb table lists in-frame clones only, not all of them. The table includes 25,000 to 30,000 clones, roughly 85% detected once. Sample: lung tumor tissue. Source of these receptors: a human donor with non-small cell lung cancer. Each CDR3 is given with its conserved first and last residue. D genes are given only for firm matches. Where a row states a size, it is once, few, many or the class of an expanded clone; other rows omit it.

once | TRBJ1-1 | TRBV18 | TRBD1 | TGTGCCAGCTCACCACCGGGGACAGGGGTCAACACTGAAGCTTTCTTT | CASSPPGTGVNTEAFF
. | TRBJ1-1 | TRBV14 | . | TGTGCCAGCAGTTTTCACCGGAACACTGAAGCTTTCTTT | CASSFHRNTEAFF
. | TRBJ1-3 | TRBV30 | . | TGTGCCTGGAGTACTTGGGGGAGAAACACCATATATTTT | CAWSTWGRNTIYF
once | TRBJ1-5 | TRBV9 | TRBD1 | TGTGCCAGCAGCCCGTCGACAGGGGGGTATCAGCCCCAGCATTTT | CASSPSTGGYQPQHF
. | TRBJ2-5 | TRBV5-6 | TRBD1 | TGTGCCAGCAGGAACACAGGGGGTCAAGAGACCCAGTACTTC | CASRNTGGQETQYF
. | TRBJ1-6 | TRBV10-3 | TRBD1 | TGTGCCATCAGGACAGGGGGAAATTCACCCCTCCACTTT | CAIRTGGNSPLHF
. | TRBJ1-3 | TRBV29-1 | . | TGCAGCGCAGGGTACTCTGGAAACACCATATATTTT | CSAGYSGNTIYF
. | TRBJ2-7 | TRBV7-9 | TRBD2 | TGTGCCAGCAGCTTAGGGACTAGCGGGGGGCCCGAGCAGTACTTC | CASSLGTSGGPEQYF
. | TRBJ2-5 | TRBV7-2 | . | TGTGCCAGCAGCTTAGGCCAGCCCAAACCGCGAGGGGAGACCCAGTACTTC | CASSLGQPKPRGETQYF
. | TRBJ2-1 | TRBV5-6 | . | TGTGCCAGCAGCTTGGTTAGGGGCAATGAGCAGTTCTTC | CASSLVRGNEQFF
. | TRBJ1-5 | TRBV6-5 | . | TGTGCCAGCAGGCAAGGACGGTTTAGCAATCAGCCCCAGCATTTT | CASRQGRFSNQPQHF
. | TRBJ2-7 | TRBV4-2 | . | TGTGCCAGCAGCCAAGGCGACGACAGCTACGAGCAGTACTTC | CASSQGDDSYEQYF
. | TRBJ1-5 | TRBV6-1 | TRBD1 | TGTGCCAGCAGTCCGGGACAGGGCTACCAGCCCCAGCATTTT | CASSPGQGYQPQHF
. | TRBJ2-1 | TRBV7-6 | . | TGTGCCAGCAGCCGAGGTCAGCGGACGTCTCACAATGAGCAGTTCTTC | CASSRGQRTSHNEQFF
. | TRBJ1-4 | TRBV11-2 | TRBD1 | TGTGCCAGCAGCTTCGGACAGGGCGGTGAAAAACTGTTTTTT | CASSFGQGGEKLFF
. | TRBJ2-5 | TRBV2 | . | TGTGCCAGCAGTGTGAAAGGGTACCAAGAGACCCAGTACTTC | CASSVKGYQETQYF
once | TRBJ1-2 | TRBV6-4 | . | TGTGCCAGCAGTGACATTGGGGGCTATGGCTACACCTTC | CASSDIGGYGYTF
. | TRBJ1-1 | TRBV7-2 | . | TGTGCCAGCAGCCCGGGGGGGATTAACACTGAAGCTTTCTTT | CASSPGGINTEAFF
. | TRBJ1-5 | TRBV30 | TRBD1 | TGTGCCTGGGGGGGGCACAGGGGGGGACAGCCCCAGCATTTT | CAWGGHRGGQPQHF
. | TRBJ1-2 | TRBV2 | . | TGTGCCAGCAGGGGGGACCGAGATAACTATGGCTACACCTTC | CASRGDRDNYGYTF
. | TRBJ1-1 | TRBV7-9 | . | TGTGCCAGCAGCTTAGTGGGAGGGGGGGCGAGGAACACTGAAGCTTTCTTT | CASSLVGGGARNTEAFF
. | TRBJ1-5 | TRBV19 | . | TGTGCCAGTAGTAACAGGGAATCGGCTCAGCCCCAGCATTTT | CASSNRESAQPQHF
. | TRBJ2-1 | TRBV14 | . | TGTGCCAGCAGCCAACTGGGAGTGGGTGAGCAGTTCTTC | CASSQLGVGEQFF
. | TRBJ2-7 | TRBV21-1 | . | TGTGCCAGCAGCTGGAGGTGTGCGCTTTCGACAGGGACTCCCTACGAGCAGTACTTC | CASSWRCALSTGTPYEQYF
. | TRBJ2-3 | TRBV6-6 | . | TGTGCCAGCGGGGAGCGGGGGGACAGGGATACGCAGTATTTT | CASGERGDRDTQYF
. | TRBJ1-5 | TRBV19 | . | TGTGCCAGTAGTCCCCCAAGGGCGGCCGCGGTATATAGCAATCAGCCCCAGCATTTT | CASSPPRAAAVYSNQPQHF
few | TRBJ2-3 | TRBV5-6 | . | TGTGCCAGCAGCTTTATGGGGGCGCAAGATACGCAGTATTTT | CASSFMGAQDTQYF
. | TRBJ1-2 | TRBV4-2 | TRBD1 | TGTGCCAGCAGCCAAACTAGACAGGGGAGATATGGCTACACCTTC | CASSQTRQGRYGYTF
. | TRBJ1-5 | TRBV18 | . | TGTGCCAGCTCACCGGGAGTCCCGGGCAATCAGCCCCAGCATTTT | CASSPGVPGNQPQHF
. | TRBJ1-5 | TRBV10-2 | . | TGCGCCAGCAGTGACTGGACAGTAGGCAATCAGCCCCAGCATTTT | CASSDWTVGNQPQHF
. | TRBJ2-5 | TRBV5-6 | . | TGTGCCAGCAGCTTGGGGCTAGCCCAAGAGACCCAGTACTTC | CASSLGLAQETQYF
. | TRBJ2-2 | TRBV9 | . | TGTGCCAGCAGCGTAGGTACCCCCGGGAACACCGGGGAGCTGTTTTTT | CASSVGTPGNTGELFF
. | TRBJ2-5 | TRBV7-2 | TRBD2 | TGTGCCAGCAGCTTAACCTTTGGGACTAGCTTTAGGGAGACCCAGTACTTC | CASSLTFGTSFRETQYF
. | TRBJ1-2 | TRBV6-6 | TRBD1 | TGTGCCAGCAGCTTAGACAGGGCAGCCCTTTATGGCTACACCTTC | CASSLDRAALYGYTF
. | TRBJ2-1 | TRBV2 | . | TGTGCCAGCAGGCCGGGACTCCTGCAGTTCTTC | CASRPGLLQFF
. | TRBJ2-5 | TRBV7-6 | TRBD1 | TGTGCCAGCAGGACAGGGGTAGAGACCCAGTACTTC | CASRTGVETQYF
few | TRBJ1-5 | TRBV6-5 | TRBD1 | TGTGCCAGCAGCTTCGCAGGGGGCAGTGGACAGCCCCAGCATTTT | CASSFAGGSGQPQHF
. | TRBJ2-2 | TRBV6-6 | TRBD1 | TGTGCCAGCAGAAACAGGGGGCGGTACACCGGGGAGCTGTTTTTT | CASRNRGRYTGELFF
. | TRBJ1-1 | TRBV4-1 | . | TGCGCCAGCAGCCTCGCACCCCGGGACATTGAAGCTTTCTTT | CASSLAPRDIEAFF